This T cell receptor beta chain was profiled in a study of blood T cell repertoires in COVID-19. Study summary: COVID-19 samples from acute and convalescent phases originated in the United States, Italy and Spain. In each case, the material was cDNA or gDNA derived from T cells, B-cell-depleted T cells, or PBMCs.

Original methodology: Estimation of nucleated cell counts relied on the amplification of reference gene primers. Only in-frame clones appear in the TCRdb table, and some are missing; sequencing was by immunoSEQ multiplex PCR. V, J and clone size reflect that table, while D and trimming were determined from the DNA. The sample consists of 150,000 to 200,000 clones, around 84% of them appearing once. V was trimmed by 6 bases and J by 1 base, leaving 9 bases between them. The CDR3 extends over 14 amino acids. Germline assignment: CDR1 MNHEY and CDR2 SVGAGI. The TCR comes from a woman at least 80 years old with acute or convalescent COVID-19. The rearrangement uses TRBV6-5 and TRBJ2-2; D might be TRBD1 (6 bases). The source material was peripheral blood. The DNA for the CDR3 is TGTGCCAGCAGGGGACACCTGAACACCGGGGAGCTGTTTTTT. Its protein product is CASRGHLNTGELFF.